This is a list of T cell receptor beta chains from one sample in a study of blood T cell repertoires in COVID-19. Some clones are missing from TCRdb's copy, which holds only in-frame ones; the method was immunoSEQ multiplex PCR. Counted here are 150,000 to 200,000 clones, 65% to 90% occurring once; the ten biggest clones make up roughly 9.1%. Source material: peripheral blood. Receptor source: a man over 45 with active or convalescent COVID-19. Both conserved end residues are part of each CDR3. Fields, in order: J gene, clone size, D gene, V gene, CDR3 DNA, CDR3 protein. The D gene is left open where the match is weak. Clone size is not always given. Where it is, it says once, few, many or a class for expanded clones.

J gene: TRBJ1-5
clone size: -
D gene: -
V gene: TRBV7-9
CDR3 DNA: TGTGCCAGCAGCCTCGGACAGCAGCCCCAGCATTTT
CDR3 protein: CASSLGQQPQHF

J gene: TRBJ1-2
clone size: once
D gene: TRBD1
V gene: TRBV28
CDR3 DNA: TGTGCCAGCAGTTTACCGGGACAGACGCTTTTGTCGGTTGGCTACACCTTC
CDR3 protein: CASSLPGQTLLSVGYTF

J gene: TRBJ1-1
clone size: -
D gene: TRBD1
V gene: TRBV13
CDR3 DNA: TGTGCCAGCAGCTCAACAGGGGGCTCGAACACTGAAGCTTTCTTT
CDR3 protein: CASSSTGGSNTEAFF

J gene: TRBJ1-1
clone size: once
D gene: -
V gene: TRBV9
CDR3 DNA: TGTGCCAGCAGCGATATGAACACTGAAGCTTTCTTT
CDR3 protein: CASSDMNTEAFF

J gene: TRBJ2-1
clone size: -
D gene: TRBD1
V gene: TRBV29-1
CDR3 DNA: TGCAGCGGGGACAGGGAACACCGTGAGCAGTTCTTC
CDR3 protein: CSGDREHREQFF

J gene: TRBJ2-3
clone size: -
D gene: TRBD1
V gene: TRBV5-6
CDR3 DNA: TGTGCCAGCAGCTTGATGGCAGGACAGGGATCAACAGATACGCAGTATTTT
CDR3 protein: CASSLMAGQGSTDTQYF

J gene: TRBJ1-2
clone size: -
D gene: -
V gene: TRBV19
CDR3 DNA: TGTGCCAGTACCCAGACGGGATACTATGGCTACACCTTC
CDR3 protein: CASTQTGYYGYTF

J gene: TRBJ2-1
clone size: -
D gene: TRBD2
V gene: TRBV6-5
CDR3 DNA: TGTGCCAGCAACACGGGACTAGCGGGAATCGGTGAGCAGTTCTTC
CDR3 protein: CASNTGLAGIGEQFF

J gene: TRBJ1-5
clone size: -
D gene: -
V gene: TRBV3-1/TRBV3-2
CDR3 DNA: TGTGCCAGCAGCCAAGATCCCGGGTACAGCAATCAGCCCCAGCATTTT
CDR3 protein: CASSQDPGYSNQPQHF

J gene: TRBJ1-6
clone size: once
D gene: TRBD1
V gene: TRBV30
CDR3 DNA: TGTGCCTGGAATCGCATGGACAGGGGGGATGGGTCACCCCTCCACTTT
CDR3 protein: CAWNRMDRGDGSPLHF

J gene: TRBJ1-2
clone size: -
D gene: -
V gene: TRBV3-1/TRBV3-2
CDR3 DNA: TGTGCCAGCAGCCCTGGGACAATCTATGGCTACACCTTC
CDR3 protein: CASSPGTIYGYTF

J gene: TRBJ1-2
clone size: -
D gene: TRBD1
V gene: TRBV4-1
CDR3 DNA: TGCGCCAGCAGCCAGACCGGGACAGAGATCCTCTATGGCTACACCTTC
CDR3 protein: CASSQTGTEILYGYTF

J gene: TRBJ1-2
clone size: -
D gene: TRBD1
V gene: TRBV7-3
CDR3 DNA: TGTGCCAGCAGCTTAGGGCAGGGGGGCTATGGCTACACCTTC
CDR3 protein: CASSLGQGGYGYTF